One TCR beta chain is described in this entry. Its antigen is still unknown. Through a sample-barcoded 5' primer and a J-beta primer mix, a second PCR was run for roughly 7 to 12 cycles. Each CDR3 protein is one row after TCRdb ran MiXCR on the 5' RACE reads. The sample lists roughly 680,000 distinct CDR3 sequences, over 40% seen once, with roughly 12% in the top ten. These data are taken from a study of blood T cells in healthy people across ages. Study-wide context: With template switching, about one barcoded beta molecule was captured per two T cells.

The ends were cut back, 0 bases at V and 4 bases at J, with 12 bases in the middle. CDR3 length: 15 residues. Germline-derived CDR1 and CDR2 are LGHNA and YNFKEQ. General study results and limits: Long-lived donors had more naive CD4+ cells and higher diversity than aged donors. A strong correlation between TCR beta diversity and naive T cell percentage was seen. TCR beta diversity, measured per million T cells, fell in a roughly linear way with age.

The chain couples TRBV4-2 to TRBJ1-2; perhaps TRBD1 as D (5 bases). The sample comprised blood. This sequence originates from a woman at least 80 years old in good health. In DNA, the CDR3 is TGTGCCAGCAGCCAAGAAGGTGGGGACGGCTATGGCTACACCTTC. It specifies CASSQEGGDGYGYTF.